The T cell receptor beta chain under discussion was sequenced for a study of cytomegalovirus exposure and HLA in healthy donors. With 60 Vbeta and 13 Jbeta primers, the PCR was carried out. Sequencing used immunoSEQ multiplex PCR; TCRdb keeps in-frame clones, though not all of them. Of about 140,000 clones in the sample, 75% were seen once. Study-wide findings and caveats: In presence/absence analyses, roughly uniform sequencing depth across donors was assumed. As was reported, the HLA-A and HLA-B alleles of most subjects were accurately predicted from TCR beta sequences. In an earlier analysis, about 87% or about 30%: the productive usage of most TCR beta V segments. Researchers reported in a later analysis that a missense DCLRE1C variant was tied to TCR beta V- and J-gene trimming.

In the case of this clone: Its antigen is not known.

CDR1 is ENHRY and CDR2 is SYGVKD in the germline V gene. CDR3 size: 13 residues. With 4 bases removed from V and 0 bases from J, the gap between germline ends came to 6 bases. The sequence was collected from a man aged 40-49 years in good health and CMV-seronegative. Sequencing input: PBMCs. The chain carries TRBV10-3 and TRBJ1-1, with D unclear. In DNA, the CDR3 is TGTGCCATCAGTGTGGAGGTGAACACTGAAGCTTTCTTT. This translates into CAISVEVNTEAFF.